This T cell receptor beta chain was retrieved from a study of cytomegalovirus exposure and HLA in healthy donors. Whole-study context: Within an early data release were 80 million to 90 million unique TCRs drawn from HLA-typed donors.

The PCR used 60 Vbeta and 13 Jbeta primers. Some clones are missing from TCRdb's copy, which holds only in-frame ones; the method was immunoSEQ multiplex PCR. The sample has about 94,000 clones, over 65% seen once. The CDR3 has 12 amino acids. Per germline, CDR1 SGHDT and CDR2 YYEEEE. The J segment lost 9 bases and the V segment lost 3 bases, leaving 2 bases of the junction unmatched. Sequenced sample: PBMCs. This receptor was taken from a woman aged 55-70 years in good health and CMV-seronegative. The chain carries TRBV5-6 and TRBJ2-7, with 11 bases matching TRBD1. The CDR3 coding sequence is TGTGCCAGCAGCTGGGGACAGGGGGGGCAGTACTTC. As protein: CASSWGQGGQYF.